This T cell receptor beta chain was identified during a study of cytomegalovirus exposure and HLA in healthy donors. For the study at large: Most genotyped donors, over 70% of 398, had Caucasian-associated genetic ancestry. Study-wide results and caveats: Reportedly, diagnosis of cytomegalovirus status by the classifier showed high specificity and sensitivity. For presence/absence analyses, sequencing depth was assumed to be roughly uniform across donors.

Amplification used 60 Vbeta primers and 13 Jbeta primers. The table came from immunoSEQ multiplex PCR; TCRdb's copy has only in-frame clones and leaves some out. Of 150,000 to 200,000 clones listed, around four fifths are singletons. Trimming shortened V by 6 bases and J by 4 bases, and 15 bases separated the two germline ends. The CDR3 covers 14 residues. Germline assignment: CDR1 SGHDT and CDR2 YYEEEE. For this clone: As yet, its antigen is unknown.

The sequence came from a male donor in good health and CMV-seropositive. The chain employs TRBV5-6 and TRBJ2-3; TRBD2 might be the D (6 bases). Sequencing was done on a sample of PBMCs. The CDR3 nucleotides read TGTGCCAGCATCCCTCGGGGGTTTGCAGATACGCAGTATTTT. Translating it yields CASIPRGFADTQYF.